Sequencing of this TCR beta chain was carried out in a study of shared clonotypes between healthy human individuals. Study context: The study drew on a couple of women and a few men aged 18 to 49 as donors.

Sequencing used immunoSEQ multiplex PCR; TCRdb keeps in-frame clones, though not all of them. The sample holds roughly 2.5 million clones, 90% to 95% seen once. V was clipped by 5 bases and J by 3 bases, with 8 bases between them. The CDR3 has 11 amino acids. The germline V gene has CDR1 SQVTM and CDR2 ANQGSEA. Material for sequencing was naive CD4+ T cells sorted from blood. Subset: CD45RA+ positively selected. The rearrangement links TRBV29-1 to TRBJ2-7; D remains unclear. This TCR was sampled from a man younger than 35 in good health. Here the CDR3 reads CSVRDLYEQYF. The CDR3 coding sequence is TGCAGCGTTCGAGACCTCTACGAGCAGTACTTC.